This T cell receptor (beta chain) was identified in a study of spatial heterogeneity in lung cancer. Across the study: From matched bulk RNA-seq came a T cell module score, which showed a strong correlation with TCR transcript counts in tumor regions. General study findings and limits: Estimation of coverage gave values of around 6.7% for alpha and 13% to 15% for beta chains in tumor T cells. Tumors with more nonsynonymous mutations had more expanded intratumoral alpha and beta TCRs.

Time point meaning: sample taken at primary tumor resection. Researchers sequenced whole RNA taken from tumor, nontumor lung or frozen PBMC without sorting. This clonotype has at least ten counts. What it recognizes is unknown. The library was built for alpha chains, so this beta chain is an off-target read and its size means little. Germline CDR1 SQVTM, CDR2 ANQGSEA. The CDR3 has 13 amino acids. J lost 5 bases, V lost 5 bases, and 5 bases had no gene match. TCRdb recomputed calls from the 5' RACE reads with MiXCR, one row per CDR3 protein. Among 15,000 to 20,000 distinct CDR3 sequences listed, approximately 5.8% were seen once.

The specimen was lung tumor tissue, collected at surgery. The receptor was derived from a female donor with early-stage non-small cell lung cancer. The chain joins TRBV29-1 to TRBJ2-7; 11 bases match TRBD2. CDR3 sequence: CSVLAGGSNEQYF. The CDR3 DNA sequence: TGCAGCGTTCTAGCGGGAGGTTCTAACGAGCAGTACTTC.